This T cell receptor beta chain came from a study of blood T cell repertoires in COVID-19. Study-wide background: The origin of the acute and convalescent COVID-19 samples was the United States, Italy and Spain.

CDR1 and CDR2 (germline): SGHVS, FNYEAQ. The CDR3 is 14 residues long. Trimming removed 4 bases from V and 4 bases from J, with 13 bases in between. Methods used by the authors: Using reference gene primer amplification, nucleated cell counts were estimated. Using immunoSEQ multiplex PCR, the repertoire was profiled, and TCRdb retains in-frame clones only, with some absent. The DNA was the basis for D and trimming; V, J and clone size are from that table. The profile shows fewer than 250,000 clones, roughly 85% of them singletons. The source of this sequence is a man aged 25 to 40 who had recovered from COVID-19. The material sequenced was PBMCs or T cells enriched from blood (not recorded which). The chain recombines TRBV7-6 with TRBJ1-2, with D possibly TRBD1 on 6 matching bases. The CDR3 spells CASSSPDRTYGYTF. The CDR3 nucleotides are TGTGCCAGCAGCTCACCCGACAGGACCTATGGCTACACCTTC. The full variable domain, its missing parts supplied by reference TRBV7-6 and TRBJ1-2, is GAGVSQSPRYKVTKRGQDVALRCDPISGHVSLYWYRQALGQGPEFLTYFNYEAQQDKSGLPNDRFSAERPEGSISTLTIQRTEQRDSAMYRCASSSPDRTYGYTFGSGTRLTVV.